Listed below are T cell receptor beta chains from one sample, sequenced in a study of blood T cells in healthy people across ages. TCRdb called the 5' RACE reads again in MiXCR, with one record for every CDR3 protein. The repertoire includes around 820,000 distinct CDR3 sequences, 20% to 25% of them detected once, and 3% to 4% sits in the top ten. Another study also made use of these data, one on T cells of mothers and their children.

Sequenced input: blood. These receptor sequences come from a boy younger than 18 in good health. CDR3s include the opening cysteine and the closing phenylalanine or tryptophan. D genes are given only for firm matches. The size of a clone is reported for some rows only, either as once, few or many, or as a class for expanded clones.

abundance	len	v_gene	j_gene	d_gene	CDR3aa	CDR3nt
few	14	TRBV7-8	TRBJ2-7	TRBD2	CASSPLAADYEQYF	TGTGCCAGCAGCCCACTAGCGGCAGACTACGAGCAGTACTTC
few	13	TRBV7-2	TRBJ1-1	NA	CASSLVVGGEAFF	TGTGCCAGCAGCTTAGTGGTGGGGGGCGAGGCTTTCTTT
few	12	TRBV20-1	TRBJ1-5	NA	CSAGVSNQPQHF	TGCAGCGCCGGGGTAAGCAATCAGCCCCAGCATTTT
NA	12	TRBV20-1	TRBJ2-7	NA	CSAEKLAYEQYF	TGCAGTGCCGAGAAACTGGCCTACGAGCAGTACTTC
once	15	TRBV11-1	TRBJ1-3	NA	CASSLIGTSGNTIYF	TGTGCCAGCAGCTTGATTGGAACCTCTGGAAACACCATATATTTT
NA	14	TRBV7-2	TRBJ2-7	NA	CASSFGQLVYEQYF	TGTGCCAGCAGCTTTGGACAACTCGTTTACGAGCAGTACTTC
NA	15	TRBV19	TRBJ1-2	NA	CASSPAPGTSYGYTF	TGTGCCAGTAGTCCCGCTCCCGGGACTTCCTATGGCTACACCTTC
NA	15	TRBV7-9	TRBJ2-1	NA	CASSLTRSSYNEQFF	TGTGCCAGCAGCTTAACCAGGAGCTCCTACAATGAGCAGTTCTTC
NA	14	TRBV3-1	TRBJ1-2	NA	CASSQSATNYGYTF	TGTGCCAGCAGCCAATCGGCAACTAACTATGGCTACACCTTC
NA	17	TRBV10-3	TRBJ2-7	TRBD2	CAISDSGLVGGPGEQYF	TGTGCCATCAGTGACTCGGGACTAGTGGGGGGCCCGGGGGAGCAGTACTTC
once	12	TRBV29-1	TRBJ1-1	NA	CSVVGLDTEAFF	TGCAGCGTTGTAGGACTAGATACTGAAGCTTTCTTT
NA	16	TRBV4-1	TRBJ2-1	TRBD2	CASSSTTSGVYNEQFF	TGCGCCAGCAGCTCTACGACTAGCGGGGTATACAATGAGCAGTTCTTC
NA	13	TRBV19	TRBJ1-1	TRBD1	CATRDRVGSEAFF	TGTGCCACAAGAGACAGGGTTGGATCTGAAGCTTTCTTT
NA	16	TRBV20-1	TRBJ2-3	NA	CSARVRGTLSTDTQYF	TGCAGTGCTAGAGTTCGGGGGACACTTAGCACAGATACGCAGTATTTT
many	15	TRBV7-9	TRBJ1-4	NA	CASSTQDRRNEKLFF	TGTGCCAGCAGCACACAGGATCGGAGAAATGAAAAACTGTTTTTT
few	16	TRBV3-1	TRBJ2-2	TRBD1	CASSQPGQGLSGELFF	TGTGCCAGCAGCCAACCGGGACAGGGGCTCAGCGGGGAGCTGTTTTTT
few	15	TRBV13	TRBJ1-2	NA	CASSTLEGGSGGYTF	TGTGCCAGCAGCACCCTCGAGGGGGGCTCTGGTGGCTACACCTTC
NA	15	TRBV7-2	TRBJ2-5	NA	CASSPRDQVQETQYF	TGTGCCAGCAGCCCCAGGGACCAAGTCCAAGAGACCCAGTACTTC
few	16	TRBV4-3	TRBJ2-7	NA	CASSQDFEGTTYEQYF	TGCGCCAGCAGCCAAGATTTCGAGGGGACAACCTACGAGCAGTACTTC
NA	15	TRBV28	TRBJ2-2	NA	CASSFQGSYTGELFF	TGTGCCAGCAGTTTTCAGGGCTCCTACACCGGGGAGCTGTTTTTT
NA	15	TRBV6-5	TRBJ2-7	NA	CASSYGPGAGYEQYF	TGTGCCAGCAGTTACGGTCCGGGAGCGGGCTACGAGCAGTACTTC
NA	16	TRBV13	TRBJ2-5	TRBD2	CATSGAGVPRLETQYF	TGTGCCACCAGCGGAGCGGGGGTTCCTCGTTTGGAGACCCAGTACTTC
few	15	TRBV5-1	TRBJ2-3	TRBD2	CASSLAFGGTDTQYF	TGCGCCAGCAGCTTGGCCTTCGGGGGGACGGATACGCAGTATTTT
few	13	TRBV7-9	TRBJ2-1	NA	CASSLEVPVGQFF	TGTGCCAGCAGCTTAGAAGTACCGGTTGGGCAGTTCTTC
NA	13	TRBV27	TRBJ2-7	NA	CASSLDGWYEQYF	TGTGCCAGCAGTTTAGATGGGTGGTACGAGCAGTACTTC
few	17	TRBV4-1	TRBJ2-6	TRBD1	CASSHEGQGIGANVLTF	TGCGCCAGCAGCCACGAGGGACAGGGGATCGGGGCCAACGTCCTGACTTTC
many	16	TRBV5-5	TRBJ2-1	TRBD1	CASSPVPDRGGNEQFF	TGTGCCAGCAGCCCGGTCCCGGACAGGGGAGGCAATGAGCAGTTCTTC
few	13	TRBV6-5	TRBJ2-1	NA	CASRGLSYNEQFF	TGTGCCAGCAGGGGCCTTTCCTACAATGAGCAGTTCTTC